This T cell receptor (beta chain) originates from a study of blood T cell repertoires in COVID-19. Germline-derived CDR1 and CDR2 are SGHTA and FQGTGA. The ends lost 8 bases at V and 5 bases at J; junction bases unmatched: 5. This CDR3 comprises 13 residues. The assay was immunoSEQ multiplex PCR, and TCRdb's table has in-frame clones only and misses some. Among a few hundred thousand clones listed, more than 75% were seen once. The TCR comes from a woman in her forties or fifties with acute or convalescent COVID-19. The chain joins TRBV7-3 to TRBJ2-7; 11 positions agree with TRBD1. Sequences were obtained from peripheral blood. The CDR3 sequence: CASGPGQGDEQYF. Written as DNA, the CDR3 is TGTGCCAGCGGACCGGGACAGGGGGACGAGCAGTACTTC.